This TCR beta chain was profiled in a study of Tregs in tolerant kidney transplant recipients. Regarding the study as a whole: No direct test of biological reproducibility was done here.

A remark on this clone: The target antigen is unknown.

Here immunoSEQ multiplex PCR was the method, and the copy in TCRdb shows in-frame clones only, minus some. The repertoire includes around 19,000 clones, around 82% of them detected once, and over 2% sits in the top ten. CDR3 length: 12 amino acids. Germline V lookup: CDR1 SGHTA, CDR2 FQGNSA. The V and J ends lost 3 bases and 13 bases respectively, with 15 bases between them. An overnight rest at 37°C with about 220 IU/ml IL-2 preceded regulatory T cell sorting from thawed PBMCs. The sequencing sample was made of Tregs from blood. The clonotype was recovered from a human donor in good health. The J gene is TRBJ1-2, the V gene TRBV7-2; D possibly corresponds to TRBD1 (6 bases). The CDR3 bases are TGTGCCAGCAGCTTCAGTAACTTAGGGGGCACCTTC. Its protein product is CASSFSNLGGTF.